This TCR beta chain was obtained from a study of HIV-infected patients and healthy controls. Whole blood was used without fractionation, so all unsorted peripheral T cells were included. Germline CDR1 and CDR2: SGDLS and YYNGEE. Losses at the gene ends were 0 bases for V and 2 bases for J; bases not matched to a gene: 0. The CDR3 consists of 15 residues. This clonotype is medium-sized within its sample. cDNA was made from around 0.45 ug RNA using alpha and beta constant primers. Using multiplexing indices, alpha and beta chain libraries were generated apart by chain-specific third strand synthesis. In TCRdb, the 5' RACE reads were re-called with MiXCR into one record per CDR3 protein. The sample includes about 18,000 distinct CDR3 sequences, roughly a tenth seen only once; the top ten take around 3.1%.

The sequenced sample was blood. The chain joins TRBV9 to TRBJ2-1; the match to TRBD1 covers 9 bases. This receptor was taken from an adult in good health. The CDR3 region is CASSVGDRAYNEQFF. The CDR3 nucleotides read TGTGCCAGCAGCGTAGGGGACAGGGCCTACAATGAGCAGTTCTTC.